These T cell receptor beta chains were read from a single sample in a study of identical twins. TCRdb independently ran MiXCR on the 5' RACE reads; one entry per CDR3 protein. The sample lists about 220,000 distinct CDR3 sequences; 6% to 9% were seen once. The same data also contributed to another study, on yellow fever vaccine responses in identical twins.

The sample was memory (CD45RO+) T cells sorted from blood. The receptors come from a woman between 18 and 29 years old in good health. Both conserved end residues are part of each CDR3. A D gene is named only where the DNA matches it firmly. Size is omitted from some rows. Given values are once, few, many or a class for expanded clones.

CDR3 length: 15; clone size: many; D gene: .; J gene: TRBJ2-1; V gene: TRBV20-1; CDR3 DNA: TGCAGTGCTAGGGGCGGCGGGATCGCCTACAATGAGCAGTTCTTC; CDR3 protein: CSARGGGIAYNEQFF
CDR3 length: 12; clone size: many; D gene: .; J gene: TRBJ2-3; V gene: TRBV18; CDR3 DNA: TGTGCCAGCTCACCACGGGGAGATACGCAGTATTTT; CDR3 protein: CASSPRGDTQYF
CDR3 length: 17; clone size: many; D gene: .; J gene: TRBJ1-6; V gene: TRBV4-3; CDR3 DNA: TGCGCCAGCAGCCAAGAATCAGGGGTGTCCTATAATTCACCCCTCCACTTT; CDR3 protein: CASSQESGVSYNSPLHF
CDR3 length: 13; clone size: .; D gene: .; J gene: TRBJ1-1; V gene: TRBV5-1; CDR3 DNA: TGCGCCAGCAGCTTCGTAACGGGGACTGAAGCTTTCTTT; CDR3 protein: CASSFVTGTEAFF
CDR3 length: 14; clone size: few; D gene: .; J gene: TRBJ2-1; V gene: TRBV5-6; CDR3 DNA: TGTGCCAGCAGCCGAGTTACCTACAACAATGAGCAGTTCTTC; CDR3 protein: CASSRVTYNNEQFF
CDR3 length: 16; clone size: few; D gene: .; J gene: TRBJ2-6; V gene: TRBV9; CDR3 DNA: TGTGCCAGCAGCCCAGACTTAGTTTCTGGGGCCAACGTCCTGACTTTC; CDR3 protein: CASSPDLVSGANVLTF
CDR3 length: 15; clone size: .; D gene: TRBD1; J gene: TRBJ1-6; V gene: TRBV6-1; CDR3 DNA: TGTGCCAGCAGTGACGCGGGACAGGGAATAGGACCCCTCCACTTT; CDR3 protein: CASSDAGQGIGPLHF
CDR3 length: 15; clone size: few; D gene: .; J gene: TRBJ2-6; V gene: TRBV15; CDR3 DNA: TGTGCCACCAGCAGCGGCAGTTCTGGGGCCAACGTCCTGACTTTC; CDR3 protein: CATSSGSSGANVLTF
CDR3 length: 18; clone size: few; D gene: .; J gene: TRBJ2-7; V gene: TRBV15; CDR3 DNA: TGTGCCACCAGCAGAGATACCCCTTTGGCAGGGTTTGCCTACGAGCAGTACTTC; CDR3 protein: CATSRDTPLAGFAYEQYF
CDR3 length: 13; clone size: many; D gene: .; J gene: TRBJ2-2; V gene: TRBV5-1; CDR3 DNA: TGCGCCAGCAGCTTAACGAACACCGGGGAGCTGTTTTTT; CDR3 protein: CASSLTNTGELFF
CDR3 length: 16; clone size: many; D gene: TRBD2; J gene: TRBJ2-1; V gene: TRBV10-3; CDR3 DNA: TGTGCCATCAGTGAGTCCTTTAAAGCGGGAGGAGGTGAGCAGTTCTTC; CDR3 protein: CAISESFKAGGGEQFF
CDR3 length: 12; clone size: .; D gene: .; J gene: TRBJ2-5; V gene: TRBV7-9; CDR3 DNA: TGTGCCAGCAGCTGGCCCCAGGGGGGCCAGTACTTC; CDR3 protein: CASSWPQGGQYF
CDR3 length: 17; clone size: .; D gene: .; J gene: TRBJ2-4; V gene: TRBV28; CDR3 DNA: TGTGCCAGCAGTTTACTTGGTTCTAGCCGGGAGAAAAACATTCAGTACTTC; CDR3 protein: CASSLLGSSREKNIQYF
CDR3 length: 18; clone size: .; D gene: TRBD2; J gene: TRBJ2-3; V gene: TRBV6-2/TRBV6-3; CDR3 DNA: TGTGCCAGCAGTTACTCGTCTAGCGGGAGGGCATCCACAGATACGCAGTATTTT; CDR3 protein: CASSYSSSGRASTDTQYF
CDR3 length: 14; clone size: few; D gene: TRBD2; J gene: TRBJ2-2; V gene: TRBV5-1; CDR3 DNA: TGCGCCAGCTGGATTACGGGAGGGACCGGGGAGCTGTTTTTT; CDR3 protein: CASWITGGTGELFF
CDR3 length: 19; clone size: few; D gene: TRBD2; J gene: TRBJ2-3; V gene: TRBV24-1; CDR3 DNA: TGTGCCACCAGTGGAGCGGGAGGGCCCTCGTGGGAATACACAGATACGCAGTATTTT; CDR3 protein: CATSGAGGPSWEYTDTQYF
CDR3 length: 14; clone size: .; D gene: TRBD1; J gene: TRBJ2-4; V gene: TRBV12-3/TRBV12-4; CDR3 DNA: TGTGCCAGCAGTTCTCCAGACAGGGGGAACATTCAGTACTTC; CDR3 protein: CASSSPDRGNIQYF
CDR3 length: 16; clone size: few; D gene: .; J gene: TRBJ1-6; V gene: TRBV9; CDR3 DNA: TGTGCCAGCAGCGTAGCTGGGAGCTCCTATAATTCACCCCTCCACTTT; CDR3 protein: CASSVAGSSYNSPLHF
CDR3 length: 13; clone size: many; D gene: .; J gene: TRBJ1-2; V gene: TRBV9; CDR3 DNA: TGTGCCAGCAGCGAGGCAGATAACTATGGCTACACCTTC; CDR3 protein: CASSEADNYGYTF
CDR3 length: 16; clone size: .; D gene: .; J gene: TRBJ2-3; V gene: TRBV18; CDR3 DNA: TGTGCCAGCTCACCACCACTAAAAGGGATCCCAGATACGCAGTATTTT; CDR3 protein: CASSPPLKGIPDTQYF
CDR3 length: 15; clone size: .; D gene: .; J gene: TRBJ2-1; V gene: TRBV6-4; CDR3 DNA: TGTGCCAGCAGTGAGTATATGGGAGGCTACAATGAGCAGTTCTTC; CDR3 protein: CASSEYMGGYNEQFF
CDR3 length: 17; clone size: .; D gene: TRBD2; J gene: TRBJ2-1; V gene: TRBV11-2; CDR3 DNA: TGTGCCAGCAGCTTACCCCAAGCGGGGGGGGCATTCAATGAGCAGTTCTTC; CDR3 protein: CASSLPQAGGAFNEQFF
CDR3 length: 15; clone size: .; D gene: TRBD2; J gene: TRBJ2-1; V gene: TRBV7-8; CDR3 DNA: TGTGCCAGCAGCACCACGGGGGGGCAGGGGAATGAGCAGTTCTTC; CDR3 protein: CASSTTGGQGNEQFF
CDR3 length: 13; clone size: .; D gene: .; J gene: TRBJ1-1; V gene: TRBV7-2; CDR3 DNA: TGTGCCAGCGGACAACAGGCCTACACTGAAGCTTTCTTT; CDR3 protein: CASGQQAYTEAFF
CDR3 length: 14; clone size: many; D gene: .; J gene: TRBJ2-3; V gene: TRBV7-2; CDR3 DNA: TGTGCCAGCAGCTTACGGGGGGCCGAGGATACGCAGTATTTT; CDR3 protein: CASSLRGAEDTQYF
CDR3 length: 16; clone size: few; D gene: .; J gene: TRBJ1-5; V gene: TRBV24-1; CDR3 DNA: TGTGCCACCAGTGATCGAAGGGGAGGGGGCAATCAGCCCCAGCATTTT; CDR3 protein: CATSDRRGGGNQPQHF
CDR3 length: 13; clone size: .; D gene: .; J gene: TRBJ2-7; V gene: TRBV19; CDR3 DNA: TGTGCCAGTAGTAATGGGCAGTTCTACGAGCAGTACTTC; CDR3 protein: CASSNGQFYEQYF
CDR3 length: 19; clone size: .; D gene: TRBD1; J gene: TRBJ2-6; V gene: TRBV13; CDR3 DNA: TGTGCCAGCAATAAACACTCCGGGACAGGTGTCTCTGGGGCCAACGTCCTGACTTTC; CDR3 protein: CASNKHSGTGVSGANVLTF
CDR3 length: 13; clone size: .; D gene: .; J gene: TRBJ2-1; V gene: TRBV6-2/TRBV6-3; CDR3 DNA: TGTGCCAGCATTAAAAGCAGTAACAATGAGCAGTTCTTC; CDR3 protein: CASIKSSNNEQFF
CDR3 length: 15; clone size: few; D gene: TRBD2; J gene: TRBJ2-7; V gene: TRBV20-1; CDR3 DNA: TGCAGTGCAACCGGACTAGCGGGAGGGGCGGGCGAGCAGTACTTC; CDR3 protein: CSATGLAGGAGEQYF
CDR3 length: 16; clone size: many; D gene: TRBD2; J gene: TRBJ2-3; V gene: TRBV24-1; CDR3 DNA: TGTGCCACCAGTGATGCGACTAGCGGGTACACAGATACGCAGTATTTT; CDR3 protein: CATSDATSGYTDTQYF
CDR3 length: 18; clone size: .; D gene: TRBD1; J gene: TRBJ2-6; V gene: TRBV28; CDR3 DNA: TGTGCCAGCAGTCTACACCAGGGACAGGGGGCTGGGGCCAACGTCCTGACTTTC; CDR3 protein: CASSLHQGQGAGANVLTF
CDR3 length: 14; clone size: many; D gene: .; J gene: TRBJ1-1; V gene: TRBV5-1; CDR3 DNA: TGCGCCAGCAGCTTGGCAGCGATGAACACTGAAGCTTTCTTT; CDR3 protein: CASSLAAMNTEAFF
CDR3 length: 11; clone size: .; D gene: .; J gene: TRBJ1-1; V gene: TRBV6-5; CDR3 DNA: TGTGCCAGCAGTTCCGGGACCCGAGCTTTCTTT; CDR3 protein: CASSSGTRAFF
CDR3 length: 14; clone size: many; D gene: TRBD1; J gene: TRBJ2-5; V gene: TRBV24-1; CDR3 DNA: TGTGCCACCAGTGATCGGGACAGAGGAGAGACCCAGTACTTC; CDR3 protein: CATSDRDRGETQYF
CDR3 length: 13; clone size: .; D gene: .; J gene: TRBJ1-1; V gene: TRBV29-1; CDR3 DNA: TGCAGCGTTGAAGACCAGGGACCCACTGAAGCTTTCTTT; CDR3 protein: CSVEDQGPTEAFF
CDR3 length: 15; clone size: .; D gene: TRBD2; J gene: TRBJ2-7; V gene: TRBV20-1; CDR3 DNA: TGCAGTGCTCATAATAGCGGGGGGGCCCGGTACGAGCAGTACTTC; CDR3 protein: CSAHNSGGARYEQYF
CDR3 length: 17; clone size: few; D gene: .; J gene: TRBJ1-1; V gene: TRBV4-3; CDR3 DNA: TGCGCCAGCAGCCAAGACCTATTCGGGGGGAGTGTCGCTGAAGCTTTCTTT; CDR3 protein: CASSQDLFGGSVAEAFF
CDR3 length: 12; clone size: many; D gene: TRBD1; J gene: TRBJ2-5; V gene: TRBV29-1; CDR3 DNA: TGCAGCGTTCAGGGGGCGGAGGAGACCCAGTACTTC; CDR3 protein: CSVQGAEETQYF
CDR3 length: 12; clone size: few; D gene: .; J gene: TRBJ2-7; V gene: TRBV20-1; CDR3 DNA: TGCAGTGCTCGACGACTAGGGTACGAGCAGTACTTC; CDR3 protein: CSARRLGYEQYF
CDR3 length: 14; clone size: few; D gene: .; J gene: TRBJ2-2; V gene: TRBV3-1; CDR3 DNA: TGTGCCAGCAGTCGAGGGGCCGCCACCGGGGAGCTGTTTTTT; CDR3 protein: CASSRGAATGELFF
CDR3 length: 14; clone size: many; D gene: TRBD2; J gene: TRBJ2-7; V gene: TRBV5-1; CDR3 DNA: TGCGCCAGCAGCTTTAGCGGGACTTTATACGAGCAGTACTTC; CDR3 protein: CASSFSGTLYEQYF
CDR3 length: 15; clone size: many; D gene: TRBD2; J gene: TRBJ2-1; V gene: TRBV15; CDR3 DNA: TGTGCCACCAGCAGCACTAGCGGGGGGGTCGATGAGCAGTTCTTC; CDR3 protein: CATSSTSGGVDEQFF
CDR3 length: 14; clone size: few; D gene: .; J gene: TRBJ2-3; V gene: TRBV15; CDR3 DNA: TGTGCCACCAGCAGAGATCAGGGCCCAGATACGCAGTATTTT; CDR3 protein: CATSRDQGPDTQYF
CDR3 length: 16; clone size: few; D gene: .; J gene: TRBJ2-1; V gene: TRBV7-3; CDR3 DNA: TGTGCCAGCAGCCCCGGTGGGGCCTCGTACTACAATGAGCAGTTCTTC; CDR3 protein: CASSPGGASYYNEQFF
CDR3 length: 15; clone size: .; D gene: .; J gene: TRBJ2-2; V gene: TRBV7-3; CDR3 DNA: TGTGCCAGCCGGCAGGGGAGAGCTAACACCGGGGAGCTGTTTTTT; CDR3 protein: CASRQGRANTGELFF
CDR3 length: 15; clone size: many; D gene: .; J gene: TRBJ2-2; V gene: TRBV5-4; CDR3 DNA: TGTGCCAGCAGCTTTTCCCCACTTGCGTCAGGGGAGCTGTTTTTT; CDR3 protein: CASSFSPLASGELFF
CDR3 length: 14; clone size: .; D gene: TRBD1; J gene: TRBJ1-2; V gene: TRBV7-2; CDR3 DNA: TGTGCCAGCAGTCACCCGGGACAGCTAAATGGCTACACCTTC; CDR3 protein: CASSHPGQLNGYTF
CDR3 length: 15; clone size: few; D gene: TRBD1; J gene: TRBJ2-7; V gene: TRBV9; CDR3 DNA: TGTGCCAGCAGCTCTCACGGACAGGGGACCTACGAGCAGTACTTC; CDR3 protein: CASSSHGQGTYEQYF